A selection of T cell receptor beta chains follows, all from one sample in a study of blood T cell repertoires in COVID-19. The assay was immunoSEQ multiplex PCR, and TCRdb's table has in-frame clones only and misses some. The table lists about 200,000 clones, approximately 83% of them singletons, with roughly 2.7% in the top ten. Sequencing was performed on peripheral blood. The origin of the receptors is a woman between 40 and 55 years old with active or convalescent COVID-19. The CDR3 runs from the conserved cysteine through the conserved F or W. Fields, in order: CDR3 protein, V gene, J gene.

CDR3 protein: CASSLVFSGQPGREKLFF
V gene: TRBV7-9
J gene: TRBJ1-4

CDR3 protein: CAWSNGQEEKLFF
V gene: TRBV30
J gene: TRBJ1-4

CDR3 protein: CASIIRAGSGGYTF
V gene: TRBV16
J gene: TRBJ1-2

CDR3 protein: CASSYRRNQPQHF
V gene: TRBV6-5
J gene: TRBJ1-5

CDR3 protein: CASSLDRSHGYTF
V gene: TRBV5-4
J gene: TRBJ1-2

CDR3 protein: CASSESGQTPSTDTQYF
V gene: TRBV2
J gene: TRBJ2-3

CDR3 protein: CASNDRVGTEAFF
V gene: TRBV19
J gene: TRBJ1-1

CDR3 protein: CAISEDGTSGGAGDNEQFF
V gene: TRBV10-3
J gene: TRBJ2-1

CDR3 protein: CASSQQGAGF
V gene: TRBV7-9
J gene: TRBJ1-1

CDR3 protein: CASIGAGRAPDTQYF
V gene: TRBV5-1
J gene: TRBJ2-3

CDR3 protein: CASSLSTVNTEAFF
V gene: TRBV5-1
J gene: TRBJ1-1

CDR3 protein: CASSPGLGNIQYF
V gene: TRBV11-2
J gene: TRBJ2-4

CDR3 protein: CASSLDGGTGVSPLHF
V gene: TRBV5-1
J gene: TRBJ1-6

CDR3 protein: CATSDATRRIAGGDEQFF
V gene: TRBV24-1
J gene: TRBJ2-1